The clone carrying this TCR beta chain has more than one count but fewer than ten. Its specificity is unknown. The data were taken from a study of identical twins. Study-level results: Conclusions rested on cross-sectional statistics rather than following the same donors. Insertions were reduced in abundant cord blood beta clonotypes but not in memory repertoires. Excess sharing by twins proved weaker in beta out-of-frame sequences.

Unique molecular identifiers were present on cDNA, and template switching added a universal primer site. TCRdb redid the calling of the 5' RACE reads with MiXCR, one entry per CDR3 protein. The sample holds about 530,000 distinct CDR3 sequences, around 20% seen once. These data were also reused for a study on yellow fever vaccine responses in identical twins.

Sequencing input: CD4+ T cells sorted from blood. This sequence originates from a woman younger than 30 in good health.

CDR3 bases: TGTGCCAGCAGCTTAGGGGGAGCGGGCACCGGGGAGCTGTTTTTT. Protein: CASSLGGAGTGELFF. This sequence joins TRBV7-2 and TRBJ2-2; weak D call: TRBD2 (6 bases). V gave up 1 base and J gave up 4 bases, with 10 bases separating them. CDR3 length: 15 residues. Germline loops: CDR1 SGHTA, CDR2 FQGNSA.